This TCR beta chain was identified during a study of blood T cell repertoires in COVID-19. Study information: COVID-19 samples from acute and convalescent phases originated in the United States, Italy and Spain. The cDNA or gDNA used as material had been derived from T cells, B-cell-depleted T cells, or PBMCs.

Original methodology: The authors estimated nucleated cell counts from reference gene primer amplification. This table comes from immunoSEQ multiplex PCR, and its TCRdb copy is limited to in-frame clones, with some not included. V and J calls and clone size are those listed in that table; D and trimming were worked out from the DNA. The top ten hold about 1.8% of the sample, which has about 110,000 clones, about two thirds seen once. Looked up from germline, CDR1 is LGHDT and CDR2 is YNNKEL (reference sequence). Trimming removed 4 bases at V and 3 bases at J, with 19 bases between. This CDR3 comprises 16 residues.

The rearrangement links TRBV3-1 (or the pseudogene TRBV3-2) to TRBJ2-7; D is unresolved. The sequencing input was peripheral blood. The sequence was obtained from a woman in her forties with acute or convalescent COVID-19. The CDR3 sequence: CASSPGAPTPVYEQYF. In DNA, the CDR3 is TGTGCCAGCAGCCCCGGAGCCCCGACCCCCGTCTACGAGCAGTACTTC.